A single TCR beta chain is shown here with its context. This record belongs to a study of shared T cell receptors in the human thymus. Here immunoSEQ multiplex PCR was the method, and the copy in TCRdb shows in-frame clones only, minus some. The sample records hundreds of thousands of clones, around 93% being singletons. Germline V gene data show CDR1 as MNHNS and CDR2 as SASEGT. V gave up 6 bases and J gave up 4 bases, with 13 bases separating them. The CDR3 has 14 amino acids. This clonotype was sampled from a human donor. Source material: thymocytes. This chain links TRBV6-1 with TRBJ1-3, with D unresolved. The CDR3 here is CASRQKRMGNTIYF. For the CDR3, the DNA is TGTGCCAGCAGGCAAAAAAGGATGGGAAACACCATATATTTT.